Here is one T cell receptor beta chain with its context. No antigen is known for it. In germline, CDR1 is SGHRS, CDR2 YFSETQ. V was trimmed by 3 bases and J by 4 bases, leaving 14 bases between them. The CDR3 is 15 amino acids. TCRdb recomputed calls from the 5' RACE reads with MiXCR, one row per CDR3 protein. The sample gives roughly 80,000 distinct CDR3 sequences, around 25% of which show up once; over 40% is in the top ten. The data were obtained in a study of T-cell memory formation after mild COVID-19. Study-level findings and limits: Contracting CD4+ clones were located mainly in CM and EM, and CD8+ clones in EMRA.

The clonotype was recovered from a man younger than 30 who had mild COVID-19 (a few samples of this study predate the infection). Cell type and time point are not known. The chain uses TRBV5-1 and TRBJ1-5, with a tentative D call TRBD1 (5 bases). Sequences were obtained from PBMCs or a T cell subset sorted from them (not recorded which). For the CDR3, the DNA is TGCGCCAGCAGCTGGACCGGGACGGCGAATCAGCCCCAGCATTTT. Translation gives CASSWTGTANQPQHF.